What follows describes a single TCR beta chain. These data belong to a study of T cell changes during pregnancy in multiple sclerosis. TCRdb keeps only in-frame clones here, not all; method: immunoSEQ multiplex PCR. The data contain some 41,000 clones, 90% to 95% of them singletons. The CDR3 consists of 13 residues. V lost 2 bases and J 8 bases, leaving 9 bases between the germline ends. Germline loops: CDR1 SEHNR, CDR2 FQNEAQ (reference sequence). The chain couples TRBV7-9 to TRBJ2-2; D might be TRBD1 (6 bases). The clonotype comes from a female donor with multiple sclerosis, enrolled in a pregnancy study. The sequences come from CD8+ T cells from peripheral blood mononuclear cells, collected in the third trimester of pregnancy. The DNA of the CDR3 is TGTGCCAGCAGCTTACAGGGGCTGGGGGAGCTGTTTTTT. This codes for CASSLQGLGELFF.